This is a list of T cell receptor beta chains from one sample in a study of CD8 T cells in ankylosing spondylitis. TCRdb reprocessed the 5' RACE reads via MiXCR and lists one record per CDR3 protein. The sample has around 300,000 distinct CDR3 sequences, about 15% seen once. Sample: blood, either unsorted or a sorted T cell fraction (not recorded which). These TCRs come from a male donor with ankylosing spondylitis or in good health (not recorded which). CDR3s include the opening cysteine and the closing phenylalanine or tryptophan. The order of the fields is J gene, clone size, V gene, D gene, CDR3 DNA, CDR3 protein. A D gene is named only where the DNA matches it firmly. Clone size is given for some rows only: seen once, a few or many times, or a class if the clone is expanded.

J gene: TRBJ2-3
clone size: few
V gene: TRBV5-1
D gene: TRBD2
CDR3 DNA: TGCGCCAGCAGCTTGGGACTAGCGGGGCCGGGCGCAGATACGCAGTATTTT
CDR3 protein: CASSLGLAGPGADTQYF

J gene: TRBJ1-1
clone size: -
V gene: TRBV5-6
D gene: TRBD1
CDR3 DNA: TGTGCCAGCAGATTCACAGGGGGAGGGAACACTGAAGCTTTCTTT
CDR3 protein: CASRFTGGGNTEAFF

J gene: TRBJ1-1
clone size: -
V gene: TRBV12-3/TRBV12-4
D gene: TRBD1
CDR3 DNA: TGTGCCAGCAGTCTGAGTTCGGGACAGCTTATTGAAGCTTTCTTT
CDR3 protein: CASSLSSGQLIEAFF

J gene: TRBJ2-3
clone size: few
V gene: TRBV5-1
D gene: -
CDR3 DNA: TGCGCCAGCAGCTTTCCGGGAGTTAGCACAGATACGCAGTATTTT
CDR3 protein: CASSFPGVSTDTQYF

J gene: TRBJ2-7
clone size: -
V gene: TRBV6-2/TRBV6-3
D gene: -
CDR3 DNA: TGTGCCAGCAGCCGGGACGTAGACGAGCAGTACTTC
CDR3 protein: CASSRDVDEQYF

J gene: TRBJ2-7
clone size: -
V gene: TRBV5-1
D gene: TRBD1
CDR3 DNA: TGCGCCAGCAGCTTGGAGCGGACAGGGATGGGCGAGCAGTACTTC
CDR3 protein: CASSLERTGMGEQYF

J gene: TRBJ1-2
clone size: -
V gene: TRBV6-2/TRBV6-3
D gene: TRBD1
CDR3 DNA: TGTGCCAGCAGTCGCGGGACAGGCGGCTACACCTTC
CDR3 protein: CASSRGTGGYTF

J gene: TRBJ2-7
clone size: many
V gene: TRBV20-1
D gene: -
CDR3 DNA: TGCAGTGCTAGAGGGGCAGCAACTTTTTGGGAGCAGTACTTC
CDR3 protein: CSARGAATFWEQYF

J gene: TRBJ1-1
clone size: many
V gene: TRBV5-1
D gene: -
CDR3 DNA: TGCGCCAGCAGCGCCCAAAAGAGCCTTGGAACTGAAGCTTTCTTT
CDR3 protein: CASSAQKSLGTEAFF

J gene: TRBJ2-7
clone size: -
V gene: TRBV5-1
D gene: -
CDR3 DNA: TGCGCCAGCAGCTACAGTTTCTACGAGCAGTACTTC
CDR3 protein: CASSYSFYEQYF

J gene: TRBJ2-3
clone size: few
V gene: TRBV20-1
D gene: -
CDR3 DNA: TGCAGTGCTAGAGGGTTGGGATTGGGAGATACGCAGTATTTT
CDR3 protein: CSARGLGLGDTQYF

J gene: TRBJ2-3
clone size: few
V gene: TRBV7-9
D gene: TRBD2
CDR3 DNA: TGTGCCAGCAGCCAACCGGGACTAGCGGGGGACACAGATACGCAGTATTTT
CDR3 protein: CASSQPGLAGDTDTQYF

J gene: TRBJ2-1
clone size: few
V gene: TRBV11-2
D gene: -
CDR3 DNA: TGTGCCAGCAGCTCCCTCGGCGCTACGAATGAGCAGTTCTTC
CDR3 protein: CASSSLGATNEQFF

J gene: TRBJ1-3
clone size: -
V gene: TRBV28
D gene: -
CDR3 DNA: TGTGCCAGCAGTTTTAGAGGAAACACCATATATTTT
CDR3 protein: CASSFRGNTIYF

J gene: TRBJ2-3
clone size: few
V gene: TRBV7-9
D gene: -
CDR3 DNA: TGTGCCAGCAGCTTAGCCCCAGTGAACGGAGATACGCAGTATTTT
CDR3 protein: CASSLAPVNGDTQYF

J gene: TRBJ2-7
clone size: -
V gene: TRBV4-1
D gene: -
CDR3 DNA: TGCGCCAGCAGCCAGATCACCTCTTCCGGCGAGCAGTACTTC
CDR3 protein: CASSQITSSGEQYF

J gene: TRBJ2-1
clone size: few
V gene: TRBV7-8
D gene: TRBD2
CDR3 DNA: TGTGCCAGCAGCTGGGGACTAGTAAGTGAGCAGTTCTTC
CDR3 protein: CASSWGLVSEQFF

J gene: TRBJ2-1
clone size: few
V gene: TRBV12-3/TRBV12-4
D gene: TRBD2
CDR3 DNA: TGTGCCAGCAGTCCCCAGGGAGGGAGTATTAACAATGAGCAGTTCTTC
CDR3 protein: CASSPQGGSINNEQFF

J gene: TRBJ1-1
clone size: -
V gene: TRBV19
D gene: -
CDR3 DNA: TGTGCCAGTAGTACCGGACCCTCGGTGGGGGCTTTCTTT
CDR3 protein: CASSTGPSVGAFF

J gene: TRBJ2-5
clone size: few
V gene: TRBV5-1
D gene: -
CDR3 DNA: TGCGCCAGCAGCTTGGACATTAGTTCGCCCCTAGTGTACTTC
CDR3 protein: CASSLDISSPLVYF

J gene: TRBJ1-5
clone size: few
V gene: TRBV19
D gene: -
CDR3 DNA: TGTGCCTCACACACGCCGTCGCATAGCAATCAGCCCCAGCATTTT
CDR3 protein: CASHTPSHSNQPQHF

J gene: TRBJ1-2
clone size: many
V gene: TRBV18
D gene: -
CDR3 DNA: TGTGCCAGCTCACCAGATAAAGGGACTTTCTTC
CDR3 protein: CASSPDKGTFF

J gene: TRBJ1-6
clone size: -
V gene: TRBV5-1
D gene: -
CDR3 DNA: TGCGCCAGCAGCTTTCGGGAGTATAATTCACCCCTCCACTTT
CDR3 protein: CASSFREYNSPLHF

J gene: TRBJ2-2
clone size: -
V gene: TRBV5-1
D gene: TRBD1
CDR3 DNA: TGCGCCAGCAGCTTGGAGGGACAGGGGGCGGCCGGGGAGCTGTTTTTT
CDR3 protein: CASSLEGQGAAGELFF

J gene: TRBJ1-1
clone size: few
V gene: TRBV5-1
D gene: -
CDR3 DNA: TGCGCCAGCAGCTTGAGAGGGAACTCGAACACTGAAGCTTTCTTT
CDR3 protein: CASSLRGNSNTEAFF